The 22 T cell receptor beta chains in this list originate from one sample, sequenced in a study of T-cell memory formation after mild COVID-19. TCRdb reanalysed the 5' RACE reads using MiXCR and keeps one entry per CDR3 protein. The table records 130,000 to 150,000 distinct CDR3 sequences, about 19% of them present only once. The sample consisted of PBMCs or a T cell subset sorted from them (not recorded which). The source is an adult woman who had mild COVID-19 (a few samples of this study predate the infection). Cell type and time point are not known.

The chain joins TRBV29-1 to TRBJ1-2; 7 nucleotides align to TRBD1. Germline lookup yields CDR1 SQVTM and CDR2 ANQGSEA. Trimming at V came to 6 bases and at J to 4 bases, leaving 14 bases not matched to a gene. This CDR3 spans 15 amino acids. CDR3 sequence (DNA): TGCAGCGTCGAGGGTAGGGGGCCTAAGGGCTATGGCTACACCTTC. It codes for CSVEGRGPKGYGYTF. The full variable domain, completed using reference TRBV29-1 and TRBJ1-2, is SAVISQKPSRDICQRGTSLTIQCQVDSQVTMMFWYRQQPGQSLTLIATANQGSEATYESGFVIDKFPISRPNLTFSTLTVSNMSPEDSSIYLCSVEGRGPKGYGYTFGSGTRLTVV.

On this clonotype: Germline and junction disagree at one end, which may indicate a read error. The chain employs TRBV6-2 or TRBV6-3 and TRBJ2-2; weak D call: TRBD2 (5 bases). The CDR3 sequence is 13 residues long. The germline V gene encodes CDR1 MNHEY and CDR2 SVGEGT. The CDR3, as DNA: TGTGACAGCAGTTTGGGGAGAAACGGGGAGCTGTTTTTT. Its translation is CDSSLGRNGELFF.

J is TRBJ2-2 and V is TRBV12-3 or TRBV12-4, with 13 bases matching TRBD2. The CDR3 contains 16 residues. The V segment lost 4 bases and the J segment 6 bases; nucleotides outside the gene matches: 5. Here the CDR3 DNA reads TGTGCCAGCAGTTACCTGGGACTAGCGGGGCCCGGGGAGCTGTTTTTT. It translates to CASSYLGLAGPGELFF.

This clonotype was recorded a few times. The chain couples TRBV5-6 to TRBJ1-5; possible D gene TRBD1, 5 bases. The V gene lost 4 bases and the J gene lost 0 bases, with 14 bases spanning the gap. The CDR3 is made up of 16 amino acids. Germline V gene data show CDR1 as SGHDT and CDR2 as YYEEEE. The CDR3 loop reads CASSLGWGNSNQPQHF. As DNA, the CDR3 is TGTGCCAGCAGCCTTGGATGGGGGAATAGCAATCAGCCCCAGCATTTT.

V gene TRBV4-1 combines with J gene TRBJ1-3; D gene unclear. The CDR3 length is 17 residues. Trimming cost V 1 base and J 2 bases, with 15 bases left between them. Germline V lookup: CDR1 MGHRA, CDR2 YSYEKL. As DNA, the CDR3 is TGCGCCAGCAGCCAAGGACTGGCAGCTACTCCTGGAAACACCATATATTTT. It encodes CASSQGLAATPGNTIYF.

The V gene is TRBV12-3 or TRBV12-4, the J gene TRBJ2-7; 8 positions match TRBD1. V trimming: 5 bases; J trimming: 4 bases; junction bases outside the gene matches: 10. The CDR3 totals 15 residues. CDR3 sequence: CASSPRRTGRYEQYF. CDR3 nucleotide sequence: TGTGCCAGCAGTCCTCGACGGACAGGGAGGTACGAGCAGTACTTC.

A few counts support this clonotype. The chain employs TRBV5-1 and TRBJ1-3; D remains ambiguous. The CDR3 runs to 15 residues. Germline-derived CDR1 and CDR2 are SGHRS and YFSETQ. Between the trimmed V and J ends, which lost 0 bases and 2 bases, there was a span of 9 bases. CDR3 loop: CASSLGSGAGNTIYF. In nucleotides, the CDR3 is TGCGCCAGCAGCTTGGGCTCGGGAGCTGGAAACACCATATATTTT.

The chain joins TRBV6-5 to TRBJ1-4, with a weak D call TRBD1 (5 bases). The germline V and J ends were trimmed by 0 bases and 6 bases, with 8 bases remaining between them. CDR3 length equals 14 residues. CDR1 is MNHEY and CDR2 is SVGAGI in the germline V gene. The CDR3 loop is CASSYSGRDEKLFF. The DNA for the CDR3 is TGTGCCAGCAGTTACTCCGGCAGGGATGAAAAACTGTTTTTT.

The chain recombines TRBV5-1 with TRBJ2-4; D might be TRBD2 (5 bases). CDR3 length: 14 residues. V lost 1 base and J 12 bases, leaving 17 bases between the germline ends. CDR1 SGHRS and CDR2 YFSETQ come from the germline V gene. The CDR3 here is CASSLTSPPRDQYF. CDR3 sequence (DNA): TGCGCCAGCAGCTTGACTTCACCCCCGAGGGATCAGTACTTC.

This clonotype was recorded a few times. V and J are TRBV20-1 and TRBJ2-7, with D perhaps TRBD1 or TRBD2 (5 bases each). The CDR3 sequence is 12 residues long. Deletions cut 5 bases from V and 4 bases from J, with 12 bases between. CDR1 is DFQATT, CDR2 SNEGSKA, per germline (reference sequence). Here the CDR3 reads CSASRDGYEQYF. CDR3 bases: TGCAGTGCTTCCCGGGACGGGTACGAGCAGTACTTC.

The J gene is TRBJ2-1, the V gene TRBV27; 7 bases match TRBD2. V lost 4 bases to trimming and J lost 6 bases; unmatched junction nucleotides: 6. The CDR3 has 14 residues. Germline lookup yields CDR1 MNHEY and CDR2 SMNVEV (reference sequence). Here the CDR3 reads CASSSGLEGNEQFF. The DNA of the CDR3 is TGTGCCAGCAGTTCCGGACTAGAAGGCAATGAGCAGTTCTTC.

This clonotype was detected ten times or more. The chain carries TRBV10-3 and TRBJ2-1; the D is unclear. Germline V gene sequence: CDR1 ENHRY, CDR2 SYGVKD. V lost 3 bases and J lost 0, with 9 bases in between. The CDR3 totals 15 residues. The CDR3 DNA sequence: TGTGCCATCAGTGACATAGCTGTCTCCTACAATGAGCAGTTCTTC. It encodes CAISDIAVSYNEQFF.

The V and J genes are TRBV7-2 and TRBJ1-1; D is unclear. CDR1 is SGHTA, CDR2 FQGNSA, per germline. CDR3 size: 14 residues. V dropped 4 bases and J dropped 1 base, with 10 bases sitting between them. The CDR3 sequence is CASSSSAGNTEAFF. CDR3 DNA: TGTGCCAGCAGCTCCTCGGCCGGGAACACTGAAGCTTTCTTT.

This clonotype was seen a few times. The gene calls are TRBV12-3 or TRBV12-4 and TRBJ2-5; 9 bases fit TRBD2. This CDR3 spans 17 amino acids. The V gene end was trimmed by 7 bases and the J gene end by 5 bases; junction bases not matched to a gene: 17. CDR3: CASTNGQLAGKEETQYF. The CDR3 DNA is TGTGCCAGCACCAACGGTCAGCTAGCGGGAAAAGAGGAGACCCAGTACTTC.

The rearrangement joins TRBV5-1 to TRBJ2-1; tentatively, D is TRBD1 (6 bases). Per germline, CDR1 SGHRS and CDR2 YFSETQ. The CDR3 is made up of 13 amino acids. The V gene lost 3 bases and the J gene lost 9 bases, with 13 bases spanning the gap. The CDR3 loop is CASSWGREGEQFF. CDR3 bases: TGCGCCAGCAGCTGGGGGCGCGAAGGTGAGCAGTTCTTC.

The CDR3: CASSVGIGVRWTHTYEQYF. CDR3 sequence (DNA): TGTGCCAGCAGTGTCGGGATTGGCGTTCGGTGGACACATACCTACGAGCAGTACTTC. The J gene is TRBJ2-7, the V gene TRBV2, with D perhaps assigned TRBD1 or TRBD2 (5 bases each). Germline CDR1 is SNHLY and CDR2 is FYNNEI. The V and J ends lost 4 bases and 2 bases respectively, with 27 bases between them. CDR3 size: 19 residues.

This clonotype was seen a handful of times. The chain has TRBV5-6 and TRBJ2-2, with D possibly matching TRBD2 (6 bases). The CDR3 has 17 amino acids. Trimming shortened V by 2 bases and J by 1 base, and 15 bases separated the two germline ends. Germline CDR1 SGHDT, CDR2 YYEEEE. CDR3 coding DNA: TGTGCCAGCAGCTTCCCCCCCGTGGGGGGGAACACCGGGGAGCTGTTTTTT. Residues: CASSFPPVGGNTGELFF.

The J gene is TRBJ2-3, the V gene TRBV5-1; D uncertain. The CDR3 runs 14 residues. Trimming removed 0 bases from V and 6 bases from J, with 11 bases in between. CDR1 and CDR2 from the germline V gene are SGHRS and YFSETQ. The CDR3 reads CASSLAFAGDTQYF. The CDR3 DNA is TGCGCCAGCAGCTTGGCCTTCGCCGGGGATACGCAGTATTTT.

This clonotype was counted only a few times. The V and J genes are TRBV20-1 and TRBJ1-3; 10 bases align to TRBD1. Germline V gene lookup returns CDR1 DFQATT and CDR2 SNEGSKA (reference sequence). The CDR3 consists of 15 residues. J lost 0 bases, V lost 3 bases, and 2 bases had no gene match. The CDR3 loop reads CSARGTGASGNTIYF. CDR3 coding DNA: TGCAGTGCTAGGGGGACAGGGGCCTCTGGAAACACCATATATTTT.

J is TRBJ2-1 and V is TRBV20-1, with TRBD2 matching over 8 bases. The junction had 4 bases not matched to a gene; V was cut back by 3 bases and J by 12 bases. Germline assignment: CDR1 DFQATT and CDR2 SNEGSKA (reference sequence). The CDR3 is made up of 11 amino acids. CDR3: CSASWTSRQFF. CDR3 coding DNA: TGCAGTGCTAGTTGGACTAGCAGGCAGTTCTTC.

In DNA form, the CDR3 reads TGTGCCAGCAGCTTAGCCCCGTCAAACACCGGGGAGCTGTTTTTT. This encodes CASSLAPSNTGELFF. V gene TRBV7-9 combines with J gene TRBJ2-2; D is uncertain. Between the trimmed V and J ends, which lost 0 bases and 2 bases, there was a span of 7 bases. Per the germline V gene, CDR1 is SEHNR and CDR2 is FQNEAQ (reference sequence). This CDR3 region has 15 residues. The entire variable domain, with the rest obtained from reference TRBV7-9 and TRBJ2-2, is as follows: DTGVSQNPRHKITKRGQNVTFRCDPISEHNRLYWYRQTLGQGPEFLTYFQNEAQLEKSRLLSDRFSAERPKGSFSTLEIQRTEQGDSAMYLCASSLAPSNTGELFFGEGSRLTVL.

This clonotype was seen a few times. This chain connects TRBV30 to TRBJ1-5; no reliable D call. Germline CDR1 and CDR2: GTSNPN and SVGIG (reference sequence). This CDR3 region has 12 residues. Deletions cut 8 bases from V and 5 bases from J, with 13 bases between. The CDR3 is CAGRYGDQPQHF. The CDR3 DNA follows: TGTGCCGGAAGGTACGGGGATCAGCCCCAGCATTTT.